This T cell receptor beta chain is from a study of T cell changes during pregnancy in multiple sclerosis. V shed 6 bases and J 6 bases; nucleotides not matched to a gene: 3. CDR1 is SNHLY and CDR2 is FYNNEI in the germline V gene. The CDR3 sequence is 15 residues long. Sequenced by immunoSEQ multiplex PCR; TCRdb stores in-frame clones only, minus some. Here the sample spans tens of thousands of clones, roughly 92% being singletons. V gene TRBV2 combines with J gene TRBJ2-2, with 14 bases identical to TRBD2. The specimen comprised CD4+ T cells from peripheral blood mononuclear cells, sampled in the second trimester of pregnancy. The receptor was derived from a female donor with multiple sclerosis, enrolled in a pregnancy study. The CDR3 DNA sequence: TGTGCCAGCAGGACTAGCGGGGGGGCCTCCGGGGAGCTGTTTTTT. Translating gives CASRTSGGASGELFF.